This T cell receptor beta chain was profiled in a study of T cell responses to AZD1222 COVID-19 vaccine. In its sample, this clone is medium-sized. Its antigen remains unidentified. Only in-frame clones appear in the TCRdb table, and some are missing; sequencing was by immunoSEQ multiplex PCR. The sample lists 35,000 to 45,000 clones, around 81% occurring once. Broader study findings: Reports indicate that nearly half of spike-specific TCRs are directed at unmutated variant regions. Donors, mostly white British, included more females; clonal diversity was possibly underestimated.

This CDR3 spans 11 amino acids. V lost 7 bases to trimming and J lost 8 bases, with 8 bases between them. From germline, CDR1 is LNHDA and CDR2 SQIVND (reference sequence). The sequencing used peripheral blood, collected on day 0 of AZD1222 vaccination. This TCR was recovered from an adult in good health. The chain recombines TRBV19 with TRBJ2-2; no reliable D call. CDR3 loop: CASTLGGELFF. For the CDR3, the DNA is TGTGCCAGTACCCTAGGGGGGGAGCTGTTTTTT.